Listed below are T cell receptor beta chains from one sample, sequenced in a study of OX40 agonist ivuxolimab in advanced cancers. Using immunoSEQ multiplex PCR, the repertoire was profiled, and TCRdb retains in-frame clones only, with some absent. In the table there are 50,000 to 55,000 clones, 80% to 90% of which are singletons. Sequenced here: CD4+ or CD8+ T cells sorted from blood, sampled in a trial of the OX40 agonist ivuxolimab. The receptors were gathered from an adult with an advanced solid tumor such as melanoma, head and neck, liver or kidney cancer. Both conserved end residues are part of each CDR3. The order of the fields is V gene, clone size, J gene, D gene, CDR3 DNA, CDR3 protein. A D gene is named only where the DNA matches it firmly. Part of the rows lack a size; the others show once, few, many or a class for expanded clones.

TRBV18	.	TRBJ2-7	.	TGTGCCAGCTCACCACCCGGGTGGGACTCCTACGAGCAGTACTTC	CASSPPGWDSYEQYF
TRBV10-3	.	TRBJ1-1	.	TGTGCCATCAGTGAGTCAGAGAACACTGAAGCTTTCTTT	CAISESENTEAFF
TRBV28	.	TRBJ2-2	.	TGTGCCAGCAGCGACCCGAACACCGGGGAGCTGTTTTTT	CASSDPNTGELFF
TRBV5-6	medium-sized	TRBJ2-7	TRBD1	TGTGCCAGCAGCTACGGGACAGGGGGCTACGAGCAGTACTTC	CASSYGTGGYEQYF
TRBV9	.	TRBJ2-5	TRBD2	TGTGCCAGCAGCGTAGCCACTAGCGGGGGACAAGAGACCCAGTACTTC	CASSVATSGGQETQYF
TRBV18	.	TRBJ2-7	TRBD1	TGTGCCAGCTCACCGCAAACCGGGACAGTTGCCTACGAGCAGTACTTC	CASSPQTGTVAYEQYF
TRBV19	.	TRBJ1-2	.	TGTGCCACAGTAAGATTGCAGGGCGACTATGGCTACACCTTC	CATVRLQGDYGYTF
TRBV7-2	.	TRBJ2-1	.	TGTGCCAGCAGCTTATTCCCCCCAACTAGCTTGAGGGATGAGCAGTTCTTC	CASSLFPPTSLRDEQFF
TRBV6-6	.	TRBJ2-7	.	TGTGCCAGCAGTTATGGTGGGAGCTACGAGCAGTACTTC	CASSYGGSYEQYF
TRBV18	.	TRBJ2-7	TRBD1	TGTGCCAGCTCACCACCGGGACAGACTGAAAAGCAGTACTTC	CASSPPGQTEKQYF
TRBV28	.	TRBJ1-4	TRBD1	TGTGCCAGCAGTACACCTACAGGGGGCGGTGGTGAAAAACTGTTTTTT	CASSTPTGGGGEKLFF
TRBV19	.	TRBJ2-7	TRBD1	TGTGCCAGTAGACCGGACAGGGAGTCCTACGAGCAGTACTTC	CASRPDRESYEQYF
TRBV18	.	TRBJ2-7	.	TGTGCCAGCTCACCCTCTGGGGGCCTGCTAAAAGGTGAGCAGTACTTC	CASSPSGGLLKGEQYF
TRBV6-5	.	TRBJ1-6	.	TGTGCCAGCAGAAGAGGCTCTAATTCACCCCTCCACTTT	CASRRGSNSPLHF
TRBV19	.	TRBJ2-7	.	TGTGCCAGTAGTAGGGCAGGGTTGTCCTACGAGCAGTACTTC	CASSRAGLSYEQYF
TRBV6-1	.	TRBJ1-1	.	TGTGCCAGCACCCCAGGGTTAGAAACTGAAGCTTTCTTT	CASTPGLETEAFF
TRBV5-5	.	TRBJ2-7	TRBD1	TGTGCCAGCAGTCTATGGGGACAGTCCTACGAGCAGTACTTC	CASSLWGQSYEQYF
TRBV30	.	TRBJ1-4	.	TGTGCCTGGAGGAGAGACAGCTCGGAAAAACTGTTTTTT	CAWRRDSSEKLFF
TRBV6-1	.	TRBJ1-5	TRBD1	TGTGCCAGCAGTGAAATGGGGGGACAGTCCAATCAGCCCCAGCATTTT	CASSEMGGQSNQPQHF
TRBV4-3	.	TRBJ2-1	TRBD2	TGCGCCAGCAGCCAAGGACTAGCGGGGGGCCAGTCCTACAATGAGCAGTTCTTC	CASSQGLAGGQSYNEQFF
TRBV5-5	.	TRBJ2-2	.	TGTGCCAGCAGCTTGGGGCCGTTCACCGGGGAGCTGTTTTTT	CASSLGPFTGELFF
TRBV15	once	TRBJ2-2	.	TGTGCCACCAGCAGAGATCCGGGATCGAACACCGGGGAGCTGTTTTTT	CATSRDPGSNTGELFF
TRBV6-5	.	TRBJ1-4	.	TGTGCCAGCAGTTCCCTCGGGACGGAGAATGAAAAACTGTTTTTT	CASSSLGTENEKLFF
TRBV29-1	few	TRBJ2-1	.	TGCAGCGTTGTGCGGGGAAGCTCCTACAATGAGCAGTTCTTC	CSVVRGSSYNEQFF
TRBV2	.	TRBJ1-1	.	TGTGCCAGCATGCTCATGGGGAACACTGAAGCTTTCTTT	CASMLMGNTEAFF
TRBV5-1	.	TRBJ2-2	.	TGCGCCAGCAGCGTACAGGTTACCGCCGGGGAGCTGTTTTTT	CASSVQVTAGELFF
TRBV5-4	few	TRBJ1-2	.	TGTGCCAGCAGCTCCGGACGGAACTATGGCTACACCTTC	CASSSGRNYGYTF
TRBV7-6	.	TRBJ2-6	.	TGTGCCAGCAGCTTAGGTATAGGGGTGCGCTCTGGGGCCAACGTCCTGACTTTC	CASSLGIGVRSGANVLTF
TRBV25-1	.	TRBJ1-5	.	TGTGCCAGCAGTGGGAACAGGGAGCATCAGCCCCAGCATTTT	CASSGNREHQPQHF
TRBV19	once	TRBJ2-7	.	TGTGCCAGTAGTATGACTACAGTGTGGAGCTCCTACGAGCAGTACTTC	CASSMTTVWSSYEQYF
TRBV9	.	TRBJ2-1	TRBD2	TGTGCCAGCACTAGCGGGGGTTACAATGAGCAGTTCTTC	CASTSGGYNEQFF
TRBV27	.	TRBJ2-2	TRBD1	TGTGCCAGCAGAACCTCCGGGACAGCCAACACCGGGGAGCTGTTTTTT	CASRTSGTANTGELFF